The 29 T cell receptor beta chains below come from one sample, sequenced in a study of CD8 T cells in ankylosing spondylitis. MiXCR was run by TCRdb on the 5' RACE reads, yielding one entry per CDR3 protein. The data hold some 130,000 distinct CDR3 sequences, with around 13% observed a single time. Sequencing was done on a sample of blood, either unsorted or a sorted T cell fraction (not recorded which). The receptors stem from a female donor with ankylosing spondylitis or in good health (not recorded which).

The chain joins TRBV2 to TRBJ2-4, with 8 bases identical to TRBD2. The germline V gene encodes CDR1 SNHLY and CDR2 FYNNEI. CDR3 length: 14 residues. V was clipped by 3 bases and J by 7 bases; unmatched bases: 5. CDR3 in DNA: TGTGCCAGCAGTGAGGGAACGGGGGGGAACATTCAGTACTTC. Translation gives CASSEGTGGNIQYF. Full variable domain (remainder filled in from reference TRBV2 and TRBJ2-4): EPEVTQTPSHQVTQMGQEVILRCVPISNHLYFYWYRQILGQKVEFLVSFYNNEISEKSEIFDDQFSVERPDGSNFTLKIRSTKLEDSAMYFCASSEGTGGNIQYFGAGTRLSVL.

This clonotype was counted ten times or more. This rearrangement joins TRBV4-2 to TRBJ1-2; D not certain. Trimming pared 2 bases from V and 7 bases from J, leaving 14 bases between. Germline assignment: CDR1 LGHNA and CDR2 YNFKEQ. CDR3 length: 14 residues. The CDR3 nucleotides are TGTGCCAGCAGCCAAACAGCCAACCCTCCTGGCTACACCTTC. As protein: CASSQTANPPGYTF.

This rearrangement joins TRBV11-2 to TRBJ1-1; tentatively, D is TRBD1 (5 bases). CDR3 size: 15 residues. The germline V and J ends were trimmed by 0 bases and 1 base, with 9 bases remaining between them. Germline lookup yields CDR1 SGHAT and CDR2 FQNNGV. The CDR3 coding sequence is TGTGCCAGCAGCTTAGAGGGACGGGCGAACACTGAAGCTTTCTTT. This gives the protein CASSLEGRANTEAFF.

The rearrangement uses TRBV7-2 and TRBJ1-2; the match to TRBD1 covers 7 bases. The CDR3 has 13 residues. The ends lost 5 bases at V and 4 bases at J; junction bases unmatched: 4. Germline CDR1 is SGHTA and CDR2 is FQGNSA. The chain's CDR3 is CASSRDSSYGYTF. CDR3 DNA sequence: TGTGCCAGCAGCCGGGACAGCTCCTATGGCTACACCTTC.

This clonotype has ten or more counts. The V call is TRBV27, the J call TRBJ1-2, with 8 positions matching TRBD1. Germline loops: CDR1 MNHEY, CDR2 SMNVEV (reference sequence). The CDR3 is 12 amino acids. V lost 6 bases, J lost 6 bases, and 3 bases stayed unmatched. CDR3 region: CASSEQGDGYTF. CDR3 nucleotides: TGTGCCAGCAGCGAACAGGGGGATGGCTACACCTTC.

This chain uses TRBV7-2 with TRBJ1-2; possibly TRBD1 for D (6 bases). With 5 bases removed from V and 8 bases from J, the gap between germline ends came to 18 bases. CDR1 and CDR2 (germline): SGHTA, FQGNSA. This CDR3 comprises 14 residues. The CDR3 nucleotides are TGTGCCAGCAGCCCCGGAACAGGGAGGAGAGGCTACACCTTC. Translating it yields CASSPGTGRRGYTF.

V and J are TRBV28 and TRBJ2-1; D might be TRBD1 or TRBD2, each matching 5 bases. Trimming took 5 bases from V and 4 from J, leaving 15 bases between them. CDR1 and CDR2 from the germline V gene are MDHEN and SYDVKM. The CDR3 extends over 15 amino acids. The DNA of the CDR3 is TGTGCCAGCAGTATTATCCCGGGACGGTACAATGAGCAGTTCTTC. Translated: CASSIIPGRYNEQFF.

The chain has TRBV12-3 or TRBV12-4 and TRBJ2-2; 16 nucleotides agree with TRBD2. The CDR3 loop spans 17 amino acids. V lost 4 bases to trimming and J lost 6 bases; unmatched junction nucleotides: 5. CDR3 sequence reads: CASSSGTSGGAAGELFF. Written as DNA, the CDR3 is TGTGCCAGCAGTTCTGGGACTAGCGGGGGGGCCGCCGGGGAGCTGTTTTTT.

This chain links TRBV6-5 with TRBJ1-5, with D unresolved. Germline lookup yields CDR1 MNHEY and CDR2 SVGAGI. CDR3 size: 15 residues. V dropped 4 bases and J dropped 6 bases, with 16 bases sitting between them. In DNA, the CDR3 is TGTGCCAGCAGTTCCCTCGGGGAGGGTACTCAGCCCCAGCATTTT. This encodes CASSSLGEGTQPQHF.

This clonotype has at least ten counts. The V call is TRBV24-1, the J call TRBJ2-6; maybe TRBD1 (6 bases). The CDR3 is 20 residues long. From germline, CDR1 is KGHDR and CDR2 SFDVKD. V was clipped by 6 bases and J by 1 base, with 24 bases between them. The DNA of the CDR3 is TGTGCCACCAGTCCCGCGACAGGTTTATCTTATACGTCTGGGGCCAACGTCCTGACTTTC. Its translation: CATSPATGLSYTSGANVLTF.

Concerning this clonotype: The junction departs from the called germline gene at one end, perhaps through a read error. V gene TRBV12-3 or TRBV12-4 combines with J gene TRBJ2-1; D is unclear. The CDR3 runs to 17 residues. CDR3 loop: CASSLIVPLSSYNEQLF. The CDR3 nucleotides read TGTGCCAGCAGTTTAATTGTACCTCTCAGCTCCTACAATGAGCAGCTCTTC.

V is TRBV6-5 and J is TRBJ2-3, with D possibly matching TRBD1 (5 bases). There are 16 residues in the CDR3. Germline V gene lookup returns CDR1 MNHEY and CDR2 SVGAGI. Written as DNA, the CDR3 is TGTGTCGGCAGTTACTCTGTGCAGGGAAGCACAGATACGCAGTATTTT. Protein: CVGSYSVQGSTDTQYF.

V and J are TRBV20-1 and TRBJ2-1; D might be TRBD2 (5 bases). V was cut by 3 bases and J by 0 bases, with 21 bases left in between. The CDR3 consists of 18 residues. CDR1 is DFQATT and CDR2 is SNEGSKA in the germline V gene (reference sequence). CDR3: CSASMGGRALSSYNEQFF. The CDR3 bases are TGCAGTGCTAGTATGGGCGGGCGGGCCTTGAGCTCCTACAATGAGCAGTTCTTC.

Of note for this clonotype: A read error may produce the germline difference seen at one junction end. The rearrangement joins TRBV18 to TRBJ2-7, with unresolved D. Germline loops: CDR1 KGHSH, CDR2 LQKENI. The CDR3 has 11 residues. In DNA, the CDR3 is TGTGCCAGCTCACCATCCTTCCCCGGAGACTTC. Its translation: CASSPSFPGDF.

Many counts were recorded for this clonotype. This chain connects TRBV6-1 to TRBJ1-1; 7 bases match TRBD1. The CDR3 has 15 residues. Trimming removed 6 bases from V and 7 bases from J; junction bases left unmatched: 14. CDR1 and CDR2 (germline): MNHNS, SASEGT. CDR3 region: CASSKEGGISVEAFF. As DNA, the CDR3 is TGTGCCAGCAGCAAAGAAGGGGGCATCTCTGTTGAAGCTTTCTTT.

Note on this clonotype: At one end, the junction sequence differs from germline, possibly due to a read error. The chain combines TRBV20-1 with TRBJ2-2; a weak D match, TRBD1 (6 bases). CDR3 size: 19 residues. In germline, CDR1 is DFQATT, CDR2 SNEGSKA (reference sequence). This chain's CDR3 is CCARDKEVGGRRYTGELFF. In DNA, the CDR3 is TGCTGTGCTAGAGATAAGGAGGTTGGGGGCAGGAGGTACACCGGGGAGCTGTTTTTT.

This clonotype was counted between two and nine times. The chain links TRBV12-3 or TRBV12-4 to TRBJ2-1; 9 nucleotides match TRBD2. This CDR3 spans 15 amino acids. V shed 3 bases and J 10 bases; nucleotides not matched to a gene: 10. As DNA, the CDR3 is TGTGCCAGCAGTTTGGGGTTAGCGGGAGTTGGGGAGCAGTTCTTC. It specifies CASSLGLAGVGEQFF.

Many counts were recorded for this clonotype. The chain uses TRBV12-3 or TRBV12-4 and TRBJ1-5; D is unresolved. The V end was cut by 2 bases, the J end by 7 bases, with 18 bases between. The length of the CDR3 is 16 residues. CDR3 residues: CASSLRYWRKGQPQHF. The CDR3 coding sequence is TGTGCCAGCAGTTTAAGGTATTGGAGGAAAGGGCAGCCCCAGCATTTT.

The table lists this clonotype with a few counts. V gene TRBV9 combines with J gene TRBJ2-1; 9 nucleotides match TRBD2. Unmatched junction bases numbered 15, after V lost 4 bases and J lost 7 bases. This CDR3 spans 17 amino acids. Germline V CDR1 and CDR2: SGDLS, YYNGEE. This CDR3 reads CASSPSLAGASGNEQFF. DNA of the CDR3: TGTGCCAGCAGCCCTAGCTTAGCGGGAGCTTCGGGAAATGAGCAGTTCTTC.

This clonotype was counted between two and nine times. The rearrangement joins TRBV12-3 or TRBV12-4 to TRBJ2-3; weak D call: TRBD1 (6 bases). CDR3 length: 14 residues. Trimming shortened V by 5 bases and J by 3 bases, and 12 bases separated the two germline ends. As DNA, the CDR3 is TGTGCCAGCAGTACCCGACAGGTTACAGATACGCAGTATTTT. Translation gives CASSTRQVTDTQYF.

There are many counts of this clonotype. This rearrangement joins TRBV3-1 to TRBJ1-2, with D possibly matching TRBD1 (6 bases). CDR1 is LGHDT, CDR2 YNNKEL, per germline (reference sequence). V was shortened by 0 bases and J by 3 bases, with 11 bases between the two germline ends. CDR3 length equals 15 residues. CDR3 protein: CASSQDEGVYYGYTF. CDR3 DNA sequence: TGTGCCAGCAGCCAAGATGAGGGGGTTTACTATGGCTACACCTTC. Drawing the rest from reference TRBV3-1 and TRBJ1-2, the complete variable domain is DTAVSQTPKYLVTQMGNDKSIKCEQNLGHDTMYWYKQDSKKFLKIMFSYNNKELIINETVPNRFSPKSPDKAHLNLHINSLELGDSAVYFCASSQDEGVYYGYTFGSGTRLTVV.

This clonotype was counted only a few times. The J gene is TRBJ1-1, the V gene TRBV3-1; perhaps TRBD1 as D (6 bases). Trimming took off 0 bases at V and 4 bases at J, with 15 bases between the two ends. The CDR3 extends over 16 amino acids. Germline loops: CDR1 LGHDT, CDR2 YNNKEL (reference sequence). CDR3 bases: TGTGCCAGCAGCCAAGAAATTGGGGGGCTGAGCACTGAAGCTTTCTTT. It is translated as CASSQEIGGLSTEAFF.

This clonotype has a handful of counts. The rearrangement links TRBV20-1 to TRBJ2-3, with 8 nucleotides matching TRBD2. The CDR3 is 16 amino acids. J lost 2 bases, V lost 3 bases, and 10 bases had no gene match. Germline CDR1 reads DFQATT; CDR2 reads SNEGSKA (reference sequence). The CDR3 here is CSARGDRGGPTDTQYF. The CDR3 DNA is TGCAGTGCTAGGGGGGACCGGGGGGGCCCCACAGATACGCAGTATTTT.

The chain has TRBV12-3 or TRBV12-4 and TRBJ1-6, with D possibly TRBD1 on 6 matching bases. Trimming shortened V by 6 bases and J by 9 bases, and 18 bases separated the two germline ends. The CDR3 length is 15 residues. The CDR3: CASRSTPGQRSPLHF. CDR3 DNA sequence: TGTGCCAGCAGATCTACCCCGGGACAACGTTCACCCCTCCACTTT.

The genes are TRBV7-2 and TRBJ2-7; possibly TRBD1 for D (6 bases). Trimming shortened V by 6 bases and J by 4 bases, and 22 bases separated the two germline ends. This CDR3 contains 16 residues. CDR1 and CDR2 from the germline V gene are SGHTA and FQGNSA. CDR3 sequence (DNA): TGTGCCAGCAGAGACAGGACAACCAGACAAGAATACGAGCAGTACTTC. Translated, it gives CASRDRTTRQEYEQYF.

The chain uses TRBV7-3 and TRBJ2-2; 9 bases fit TRBD2. The V and J ends lost 5 bases and 5 bases, in that order; junction bases with no gene match: 6. CDR1 SGHTA and CDR2 FQGTGA come from the germline V gene. The CDR3 covers 15 residues. CDR3 sequence (DNA): TGTGCCAGCAGCCTGGGGAGCGGGGGGACCGGGGAGCTGTTTTTT. Protein: CASSLGSGGTGELFF.

This clonotype occurred many times. V and J are TRBV6-1 and TRBJ1-3, with D possibly being TRBD1 (5 bases). Germline V gene lookup returns CDR1 MNHNS and CDR2 SASEGT. Trimming stripped 6 bases from V and 0 bases from J, with 15 bases between. This CDR3 has 16 residues. DNA for the CDR3: TGTGCCAGCAGCCGCGGACACGCAAGCTCTGGAAACACCATATATTTT. Amino acid sequence: CASSRGHASSGNTIYF.

This chain connects TRBV7-2 to TRBJ1-2; no definite D call. Trimming stripped 3 bases from V and 3 bases from J, with 11 bases between. From germline, CDR1 is SGHTA and CDR2 FQGNSA. There are 14 residues in the CDR3. CDR3: CASSFGGAHYGYTF. CDR3 sequence (DNA): TGTGCCAGCAGCTTCGGAGGAGCTCACTATGGCTACACCTTC.

At least ten counts were recorded for this clonotype. The J gene is TRBJ2-1, the V gene TRBV29-1, with D perhaps TRBD1 (7 bases). The V gene lost 0 bases and the J gene lost 3 bases, with 18 bases spanning the gap. CDR3 length: 17 residues. CDR1 and CDR2 from the germline V gene are SQVTM and ANQGSEA. CDR3 coding DNA: TGCAGCGTTGAAGATCTATTAGGGCAGGGGGGCTACAATGAGCAGTTCTTC. It specifies CSVEDLLGQGGYNEQFF.